The table lists the clone carrying this T cell receptor beta chain with many counts. Its target is unknown. The data belong to a study of T cells in Graves' hyperthyroidism and ophthalmopathy. The wider study: Peripheral blood was acquired at first diagnosis, ahead of any therapy whatsoever. Study-wide results and limits: Prediction of ophthalmopathy progression came a median around 6.1 months pre-onset.

The CDR3 covers 14 residues. V was clipped by 5 bases and J by 7 bases, with 18 bases between them. From germline, CDR1 is SGHTA and CDR2 FQGNSA. Regions amplified from RNA transcripts were the TCR beta CDR3 regions. The TCR CDR3 first-round RT-PCR relied on the HTBI primer set. From the multiplex PCR reads, TCRdb called clonotypes with MiXCR, one entry per CDR3 protein. Here the sample spans 200,000 to 250,000 distinct CDR3 sequences, approximately 25% being singletons. This chain uses TRBV7-2 with TRBJ2-7; no reliable D call. This TCR was recovered from a middle-aged woman with Graves' ophthalmopathy. The specimen was blood. CDR3: CASSSRRTKEEQYF. CDR3 bases: TGTGCCAGCAGCAGTCGACGGACCAAAGAAGAGCAGTACTTC.